The rows below give T cell receptor beta chains drawn from one sample of a study of OX40 agonist ivuxolimab in advanced cancers. TCRdb's copy holds only in-frame clones and misses some; the assay was immunoSEQ multiplex PCR. Found here are around 90,000 clones, around nine tenths of them singletons; the top ten hold about 1.1%. Source: CD4+ or CD8+ T cells sorted from blood, taken in a trial of the OX40 agonist ivuxolimab. The receptors were sampled from an adult with an advanced solid tumor such as melanoma, head and neck, liver or kidney cancer. CDR3s include the opening cysteine and the closing phenylalanine or tryptophan. A D gene is named only where the DNA matches it firmly. Where a row states a size, it is once, few, many or the class of an expanded clone; other rows omit it.

v_call,j_call,clone_size,cdr3_length,d_call,cdr3_aa,cdr3_nt
TRBV30,TRBJ1-1,.,14,.,CAWRGGGPNTEAFF,TGTGCCTGGCGGGGAGGGGGACCGAACACTGAAGCTTTCTTT
TRBV19,TRBJ1-3,.,13,.,CASTRVSGNTIYF,TGTGCCAGTACCCGGGTCTCTGGAAACACCATATATTTT
TRBV6-6,TRBJ2-7,.,13,.,CASKRAASYEQYF,TGTGCCAGCAAGAGAGCAGCCTCCTACGAGCAGTACTTC
TRBV4-2,TRBJ2-2,.,18,TRBD2,CASSQGVFAGGRAGELFF,TGTGCCAGCAGCCAAGGGGTTTTTGCGGGAGGGCGCGCCGGGGAGCTGTTTTTT
TRBV25-1,TRBJ1-2,.,17,TRBD1,CASSEYTAGTGNSGYTF,TGTGCCAGCAGTGAATATACGGCTGGGACAGGGAATTCGGGCTACACCTTC
TRBV7-6,TRBJ2-2,.,15,.,CASSLARHPTGELFF,TGTGCCAGCAGCTTAGCGCGACACCCAACCGGGGAGCTGTTTTTT
TRBV6-5,TRBJ2-7,.,14,.,CASRLAVVADEQYF,TGTGCCAGCAGATTGGCGGTTGTGGCGGACGAGCAGTACTTC
TRBV10-2,TRBJ2-7,.,13,TRBD1,CATSGTDSTGQYF,TGCGCCACCTCCGGGACAGATTCTACGGGGCAGTACTTC
TRBV2,TRBJ2-7,.,13,.,CASSAQIDYEQYF,TGTGCCAGCAGTGCCCAAATCGACTACGAGCAGTACTTC
TRBV28,TRBJ2-3,.,13,TRBD2,CATATSGSGTQYF,TGTGCCACCGCGACTAGCGGGAGTGGTACGCAGTATTTT
TRBV27,TRBJ2-6,.,19,.,CAGSLGQFKGISGANVLTF,TGTGCCGGCAGCCTGGGGCAATTTAAAGGGATCTCTGGGGCCAACGTCCTGACTTTC
TRBV18,TRBJ2-3,.,14,.,CASSPEWTADTQYF,TGTGCCAGCTCACCTGAATGGACCGCAGATACGCAGTATTTT
TRBV6-5,TRBJ1-2,once,13,.,CASSLDSNYGYTF,TGTGCCAGCAGCTTGGACAGTAACTATGGCTACACCTTC
TRBV23-1,TRBJ2-7,.,18,.,CASSPYLGRVGPSYEQYF,TGCGCCAGCAGTCCCTATCTCGGACGGGTTGGGCCCTCCTACGAGCAGTACTTC
TRBV28,TRBJ2-5,.,11,.,CASEQGRQQYF,TGTGCCAGCGAACAGGGGAGGCAGCAGTACTTC
TRBV11-3,TRBJ2-2,.,12,.,CASNSPSGELFF,TGTGCCAGCAACTCTCCGTCCGGGGAGCTGTTTTTT
TRBV2,TRBJ1-5,.,13,.,CASRGGSNQPQHF,TGTGCCAGCAGGGGAGGGAGCAATCAGCCCCAGCATTTT
TRBV6-4,TRBJ1-1,.,13,.,CASRQQGNTEAFF,TGTGCCAGCAGGCAACAGGGTAACACTGAAGCTTTCTTT
TRBV28,TRBJ2-7,.,14,TRBD1,CASSTGTDPYEQYF,TGTGCCAGCAGCACCGGGACAGACCCCTACGAGCAGTACTTC
TRBV28,TRBJ2-7,once,12,.,CASNRSPDEQYF,TGTGCCAGCAACAGGTCGCCCGACGAGCAGTACTTC
TRBV6-6,TRBJ2-5,once,16,TRBD2,CASSTLAGGPRETQYF,TGTGCCAGCAGTACCTTAGCGGGAGGGCCTCGGGAGACCCAGTACTTC
TRBV7-2,TRBJ2-1,.,14,TRBD2,CASSERDYYNEQFF,TGTGCCAGCAGCGAACGGGACTACTACAATGAGCAGTTCTTC
TRBV27,TRBJ1-2,.,14,.,CASSPWGGSNGYTF,TGTGCCAGCAGTCCGTGGGGGGGGAGCAATGGCTACACCTTC
TRBV7-2,TRBJ2-5,few,13,.,CASSAMVRETQYF,TGTGCCAGCAGCGCAATGGTCCGAGAGACCCAGTACTTC
TRBV18,TRBJ2-5,.,15,.,CASSPPGLPKETQYF,TGTGCCAGCTCACCACCGGGCTTACCGAAAGAGACCCAGTACTTC
TRBV6-5,TRBJ2-7,once,14,.,CASSYVGTRYEQYF,TGTGCCAGCAGTTACGTCGGGACTCGCTACGAGCAGTACTTC
TRBV5-1,TRBJ2-7,once,15,TRBD2,CASSLEAGAISEQYF,TGCGCCAGCAGCTTGGAAGCGGGGGCAATTAGCGAGCAGTACTTC
TRBV6-6,TRBJ1-1,once,12,.,CASRDGNTEAFF,TGTGCCAGCAGGGACGGGAACACTGAAGCTTTCTTT
TRBV9,TRBJ2-5,.,18,TRBD2,CASSVGLAGPPFQETQYF,TGTGCCAGCAGCGTCGGACTAGCGGGGCCTCCTTTCCAAGAGACCCAGTACTTC
TRBV28,TRBJ2-6,.,15,.,CASSLSLSGANVLTF,TGTGCCAGCAGTTTAAGCCTCTCTGGGGCCAACGTCCTGACTTTC
TRBV6-1,TRBJ2-3,.,13,.,CASTRLDTDTQYF,TGTGCCAGCACCAGACTAGACACAGATACGCAGTATTTT
TRBV2,TRBJ1-1,.,14,.,CASSAGVMNTEAFF,TGTGCCAGCAGTGCGGGAGTCATGAACACTGAAGCTTTCTTT
TRBV6-1,TRBJ2-5,.,16,TRBD1,CASSDLKGQGAETQYF,TGTGCCAGCAGTGACCTAAAGGGACAGGGGGCCGAGACCCAGTACTTC
TRBV10-3,TRBJ1-6,.,15,TRBD1,CAISESGTGVSPLHF,TGTGCCATCAGTGAGTCGGGGACAGGGGTTTCACCCCTCCACTTT
TRBV19,TRBJ1-2,.,15,.,CASTPLAGPFHGYTF,TGTGCCAGTACCCCCCTGGCAGGGCCCTTCCATGGCTACACCTTC
TRBV10-3,TRBJ2-3,.,15,.,CAISESSGYTDTQYF,TGTGCCATCAGTGAGTCGTCCGGCTACACAGATACGCAGTATTTT
TRBV28,TRBJ2-7,.,15,TRBD1,CASSLTGLRPYEQYF,TGTGCCAGCAGTCTGACAGGGTTAAGGCCCTACGAGCAGTACTTC
TRBV20-1,TRBJ1-2,.,11,.,CSASPLGGYTF,TGCAGTGCTAGCCCCCTAGGGGGCTACACCTTC
TRBV5-1,TRBJ2-7,.,13,TRBD1,CASSFETGGEQYF,TGCGCCAGCAGCTTTGAGACAGGGGGCGAGCAGTACTTC
TRBV2,TRBJ1-1,.,15,TRBD1,CASSGRDRPNTEAFF,TGTGCCAGCAGTGGAAGGGACAGGCCAAACACTGAAGCTTTCTTT
TRBV6-1,TRBJ2-7,.,12,.,CASSPGRYEQYF,TGTGCCAGCTCACCAGGGCGCTACGAGCAGTACTTC
TRBV28,TRBJ2-7,.,13,.,CASRAGQPYEQYF,TGTGCCAGCAGAGCGGGACAGCCCTACGAGCAGTACTTC
TRBV5-1,TRBJ1-5,once,13,.,CASSLDWRGPQHF,TGCGCCAGCAGCTTGGATTGGAGGGGGCCCCAGCATTTT
TRBV27,TRBJ2-6,.,15,.,CASSYWVSGANVLTF,TGTGCCAGCAGTTATTGGGTCTCTGGGGCCAACGTCCTGACTTTC
TRBV18,TRBJ1-4,.,14,.,CASSPRTTNEKLFF,TGTGCCAGCTCACCTCGGACAACTAATGAAAAACTGTTTTTT
TRBV11-3,TRBJ2-1,.,14,.,CASRTGQYVNEQFF,TGTGCCAGCAGAACCGGACAGTATGTCAATGAGCAGTTCTTC
TRBV9,TRBJ2-1,.,15,TRBD2,CASSVGGGPYNEQFF,TGTGCCAGCAGCGTAGGGGGAGGGCCCTACAATGAGCAGTTCTTC
TRBV5-4,TRBJ2-3,.,17,TRBD1,CASSRITGVGRTDTQYF,TGTGCCAGCAGCCGGATTACAGGGGTAGGCCGCACAGATACGCAGTATTTT
TRBV28,TRBJ2-7,.,14,.,CASSFNRPPYEQYF,TGTGCCAGCAGTTTTAATAGGCCGCCCTACGAGCAGTACTTC
TRBV7-9,TRBJ1-4,.,17,TRBD1,CASSYGTGITTNEKLFF,TGTGCCAGCAGCTATGGGACAGGAATCACAACTAATGAAAAACTGTTTTTT
TRBV7-9,TRBJ1-1,.,14,.,CASSLSIGSTEAFF,TGTGCCAGCAGCTTAAGCATAGGGAGCACTGAAGCTTTCTTT